Presented here are 2 T cell receptor beta chains from one specimen sequenced in a study of blood T cells in healthy people across ages. PCR was performed a second time for roughly 6 to 12 cycles using a sample-barcoded 5' primer and a J-beta primer mix. One entry per CDR3 protein, called by TCRdb with MiXCR from the 5' RACE reads. The profile covers about 1.7 million distinct CDR3 sequences, with 28% appearing a single time and about 7.7% taken by the ten largest. The sequencing sample was made of blood. These receptors originate from a woman in her 30s in good health.

This clonotype occurred many times. The rearrangement uses TRBV7-2 and TRBJ2-7, with TRBD1 as a possible D gene (6 bases). With 5 bases removed from V and 2 bases from J, the gap between germline ends came to 13 bases. Germline values: CDR1 SGHTA, CDR2 FQGNSA. The CDR3 is 14 residues long. CDR3 protein: CASSIRDTAYEQYF. The DNA of the CDR3 is TGTGCCAGCAGCATCCGGGACACAGCCTACGAGCAGTACTTC.

This clonotype was seen a few times. The chain joins TRBV7-2 to TRBJ1-2; D remains ambiguous. This CDR3 comprises 12 residues. CDR1 is SGHTA, CDR2 FQGNSA, per germline. Trimming stripped 0 bases from V and 7 bases from J, with 6 bases between. CDR3 in amino acids: CASSLAPGGYTF. The CDR3 region has the DNA TGTGCCAGCAGCTTAGCCCCGGGTGGCTACACCTTC.